The source of this T cell receptor (beta chain) is a study of T cell repertoires in cytomegalovirus infection. Across the whole study: As its CMV epitopes, the study selected recently identified HLA-C-restricted and well-studied HLA-B-restricted targets. The public TCR beta signatures pointed to both CMV infection and matching HLA type.

Trimming cost V 0 bases and J 4 bases; bases outside gene matches: 8. Germline CDR1 is LNHNV and CDR2 is YYDKDF (reference sequence). This CDR3 comprises 17 residues. This clonotype appeared a few times. As yet, its antigen is unknown. Overall study results and limits: The ex vivo response was dominated by HLA-C-restricted CMV-specific TCR beta clonotypes.

TCRdb independently ran MiXCR on the reads; one entry per CDR3 protein. This sample carries roughly 280,000 distinct CDR3 sequences, roughly a fifth of them seen once, and the ten largest clones take approximately 20%. The rearrangement uses TRBV15 and TRBJ1-5, with 8 bases matching TRBD1. Sequenced here: cultured PBMCs, sampled from culture after CMV antigen stimulation. The source is a human donor in good health (CMV status not recorded). Some clones in this sample may be carry-over from other donors' samples. The CDR3 spells CATSRDEIGTGNQPQHF. CDR3 nucleotide sequence: TGTGCCACCAGCAGAGATGAAATAGGGACAGGTAATCAGCCCCAGCATTTT.